Following are 29 T cell receptor beta chains from one sample sequenced in a study of PD-1 blockade in mismatch repair-deficient tumors. As to time point: approximately ten-day in vitro stimulation with candidate mutation-associated neoantigen peptide 1. Their antigens remain unidentified. The table came from immunoSEQ multiplex PCR; TCRdb's copy has only in-frame clones and leaves some out. The data contain several thousand clones, roughly 84% of them singletons. Sample: cells cultured in vitro, taken from a patient treated with pembrolizumab. The receptors derive from an adult with mismatch repair-deficient cancer.

V is TRBV5-4 and J is TRBJ2-2; maybe TRBD2 (5 bases). This CDR3 is built from 15 residues. Per the germline V gene, CDR1 is SGHNT and CDR2 is YYREEE (reference sequence). V lost 4 bases and J lost 6, with 16 bases in between. CDR3: CASSSRLGSAGELFF. The DNA of the CDR3 is TGTGCCAGCAGCAGCCGTCTGGGGAGCGCCGGGGAGCTGTTTTTT.

This clone was observed once. The chain has TRBV4-1 and TRBJ1-5, with D unresolved. Germline V lookup: CDR1 MGHRA, CDR2 YSYEKL. The CDR3 is made up of 16 amino acids. Trimming removed 1 base at V and 2 bases at J, with 12 bases between. This CDR3 reads CASSQAAPAGNQPQHF. Here the CDR3 DNA reads TGCGCCAGCAGCCAAGCAGCCCCCGCGGGCAATCAGCCCCAGCATTTT.

The V and J genes are TRBV28 and TRBJ1-2, with a possible D match to TRBD1 (5 bases). Trimming shortened V by 8 bases and J by 3 bases, and 13 bases separated the two germline ends. This CDR3 region has 13 residues. From germline, CDR1 is MDHEN and CDR2 SYDVKM. DNA of the CDR3: TGTGCCAGCCGGGTAGGGACGTACTATGGCTACACCTTC. Its protein is CASRVGTYYGYTF.

The chain has TRBV27 and TRBJ2-1; D ambiguous. The germline V and J ends were trimmed by 5 bases and 10 bases, with 9 bases remaining between them. This CDR3 contains 11 residues. From germline, CDR1 is MNHEY and CDR2 SMNVEV (reference sequence). The CDR3 nucleotides are TGTGCCAGCAGTCAATTTGCAGAGCAGTTCTTC. This encodes CASSQFAEQFF.

The chain uses TRBV7-8 and TRBJ2-2; 10 bases align to TRBD2. There are 17 residues in the CDR3. In germline, CDR1 is SGHVS, CDR2 FQNEAQ. V lost 3 bases, J lost 4 bases, and 8 bases stayed unmatched. The CDR3 spells CASSFPAGGTSTGELFF. Here the CDR3 DNA reads TGTGCCAGCAGCTTCCCAGCGGGAGGGACTTCCACCGGGGAGCTGTTTTTT.

This chain connects TRBV28 to TRBJ1-5; maybe TRBD1 (6 bases). Germline V lookup: CDR1 MDHEN, CDR2 SYDVKM. This CDR3 spans 16 amino acids. Trimming took off 5 bases at V and 6 bases at J, with 20 bases between the two ends. The CDR3 protein is CASSTRGGGAIQPQHF. The CDR3 bases are TGTGCCAGCAGTACCCGGGGAGGGGGAGCAATTCAGCCCCAGCATTTT.

This chain joins TRBV18 and TRBJ2-7; 7 nucleotides match TRBD2. The germline V gene encodes CDR1 KGHSH and CDR2 LQKENI. Trimming took 2 bases from V and 0 from J; bases not matched to a gene: 1. The CDR3 loop spans 14 amino acids. CDR3 region: CASSPGGSSYEQYF. The CDR3 bases are TGTGCCAGCTCACCAGGCGGGAGCTCCTACGAGCAGTACTTC.

For the CDR3, the DNA is TGCGCCAGCAGTCGACCCGGGACTAGAACCCGCTACGAGCAGTACTTC. Protein product: CASSRPGTRTRYEQYF. The genes are TRBV4-1 and TRBJ2-7, with 8 positions matching TRBD2. The germline V gene encodes CDR1 MGHRA and CDR2 YSYEKL. Trimming cost V 6 bases and J 3 bases; bases outside gene matches: 13. The CDR3 spans 16 residues.

CDR3 region: CASNNPEGLNYNEQFF. In DNA, the CDR3 is TGTGCCAGCAACAACCCTGAGGGACTAAATTACAATGAGCAGTTCTTC. This chain joins TRBV11-2 and TRBJ2-1; 7 positions match TRBD2. The CDR3 has 16 amino acids. After removal of 7 bases from V and 4 bases from J, the junction contained 13 bases not matched to a gene. Germline V gene lookup returns CDR1 SGHAT and CDR2 FQNNGV.

V and J are TRBV9 and TRBJ2-3; 9 nucleotides align to TRBD2. CDR3 length: 14 amino acids. V trimming: 4 bases; J trimming: 3 bases; junction bases outside the gene matches: 3. Germline V gene data show CDR1 as SGDLS and CDR2 as YYNGEE. CDR3: CASSKAGGTDTQYF. CDR3 sequence (DNA): TGTGCCAGCAGCAAAGCGGGAGGAACAGATACGCAGTATTTT.

J is TRBJ2-3 and V is TRBV9, with unresolved D. V was shortened by 4 bases and J by 1 base, with 10 bases between the two germline ends. The germline V gene has CDR1 SGDLS and CDR2 YYNGEE. The CDR3 totals 14 residues. The CDR3 nucleotides read TGTGCCAGCAGCCCCCTGTCCCGCACAGATACGCAGTATTTT. Protein sequence: CASSPLSRTDTQYF.

A single count supports this clone. The chain joins TRBV28 to TRBJ2-3; the match to TRBD2 covers 15 bases. The CDR3 sequence is 17 residues long. V dropped 4 bases and J dropped 5; count of bases not matched to a gene: 7. Germline CDR1 is MDHEN and CDR2 is SYDVKM. This CDR3 reads CASSSRTSGRVVDTQYF. As DNA, the CDR3 is TGTGCCAGCAGTTCGCGGACTAGCGGGAGGGTCGTAGATACGCAGTATTTT.

The J gene is TRBJ2-5, the V gene TRBV9; D possibly uses TRBD1 or TRBD2 (5 bases each). Trimming pared 1 base from V and 4 bases from J, leaving 11 bases between. The CDR3 length is 14 residues. CDR1 is SGDLS, CDR2 YYNGEE, per germline. The CDR3 loop reads CASSVRGASETQYF. In DNA, the CDR3 is TGTGCCAGCAGCGTACGGGGCGCGTCAGAGACCCAGTACTTC.

The chain uses TRBV21-1 and TRBJ1-4. TRBV21-1 has pseudogene status. The CDR3 consists of 17 residues. The CDR3 spells CASSKGGPRNENEKLFF. CDR3 DNA: TGTGCCAGCAGCAAAGGGGGTCCGAGGAATGAAAATGAAAAACTGTTTTTT.

V is TRBV5-4 and J is TRBJ2-3, with 9 bases identical to TRBD1. This CDR3 has 15 residues. With V trimmed by 0 bases and J by 3 bases, 2 bases remained unmatched. Germline CDR1 reads SGHNT; CDR2 reads YYREEE (reference sequence). CDR3 DNA: TGTGCCAGCAGCTTGGCGGACAGGGGAACAGATACGCAGTATTTT. As protein: CASSLADRGTDTQYF.

The V and J genes are TRBV5-1 and TRBJ1-4; tentative D call: TRBD1 (5 bases). Trimming cost V 4 bases and J 8 bases, with 15 bases left between them. CDR1 is SGHRS and CDR2 is YFSETQ in the germline V gene. The CDR3 is 14 amino acids. Here the CDR3 reads CASSVQGIEEKLFF. CDR3 DNA sequence: TGCGCCAGCAGCGTCCAGGGAATTGAAGAAAAACTGTTTTTT.

The V gene is TRBV28, the J gene TRBJ1-3; a weak D match, TRBD1 (5 bases). This CDR3 has 16 residues. The V and J ends lost 4 bases and 7 bases respectively, with 20 bases between them. Germline lookup yields CDR1 MDHEN and CDR2 SYDVKM. As DNA, the CDR3 is TGTGCCAGCAGTTCGACCCCGCGGGCCTCAGGGAACACCATATATTTT. Translated, it gives CASSSTPRASGNTIYF.

Only a few counts were recorded for this clone. The gene calls are TRBV27 and TRBJ1-2; TRBD1 matches 7 bases. The V gene's germline CDR1 is MNHEY and CDR2 SMNVEV (reference sequence). J gave up 6 bases and V 5 bases, and 9 bases lay outside the gene matches. The CDR3 sequence is 14 residues long. The CDR3 DNA sequence: TGTGCCAGCAGTCCACGGACAGGAGGAAATGGCTACACCTTC. Translation gives CASSPRTGGNGYTF.

The genes are TRBV6-4 and TRBJ1-5; D unresolved. Trimming shortened V by 6 bases and J by 7 bases, and 22 bases separated the two germline ends. CDR1 is MRHNA, CDR2 SNTAGT, per germline. The CDR3 length is 16 residues. The CDR3 DNA reads TGTGCCAGCAGCGATGGGGAGGGCCATCTTTGGCAGCCCCAGCATTTT. Protein sequence: CASSDGEGHLWQPQHF.

This chain connects TRBV19 to TRBJ2-7; TRBD2 aligns across 7 bases. Germline trimming cut 9 bases from V and 5 bases from J; bases unmatched to any gene: 10. The CDR3 runs to 13 residues. Germline CDR1 and CDR2: LNHDA and SQIVND (reference sequence). This chain's CDR3 is CASSREGQNEQYF. The DNA for the CDR3 is TGTGCCAGCTCGAGGGAGGGCCAGAACGAGCAGTACTTC.

A single count supports this clone. V is TRBV13 and J is TRBJ1-2, with D tentatively TRBD1 (6 bases). The V and J ends lost 5 bases and 0 bases respectively, with 7 bases between them. The CDR3 consists of 13 residues. Per the germline V gene, CDR1 is PRHDT and CDR2 is FYEKMQ (reference sequence). DNA for the CDR3: TGTGCCAGCAGCAGGACAGCTAACTATGGCTACACCTTC. This translates into CASSRTANYGYTF.

This sequence joins TRBV4-1 and TRBJ2-1; 7 bases are a match to TRBD2. This CDR3 has 15 amino acids. Germline CDR1 and CDR2: MGHRA and YSYEKL. The V and J ends lost 4 bases and 8 bases, in that order; junction bases with no gene match: 11. In DNA form, the CDR3 reads TGCGCCAGCAGCCCCAGAGCAGCGGGAAGTCATGAGCAGTTCTTC. Its translation: CASSPRAAGSHEQFF.

The chain has TRBV19 and TRBJ2-1, with TRBD2 matching 8 bases. Trimming removed 5 bases from V and 6 bases from J; junction bases left unmatched: 6. The germline CDR1 and CDR2 sequences are LNHDA and SQIVND (reference sequence). The CDR3 has 14 amino acids. The CDR3 DNA follows: TGTGCCAGTAGTCCTGGACTAGCAACCAATGAGCAGTTCTTC. Protein: CASSPGLATNEQFF. Combining the CDR3 with reference TRBV19 and TRBJ2-1 gives the whole variable domain DGGITQSPKYLFRKEGQNVTLSCEQNLNHDAMYWYRQDPGQGLRLIYYSQIVNDFQKGDIAEGYSVSREKKESFPLTVTSAQKNPTAFYLCASSPGLATNEQFFGPGTRLTVL.

The chain couples TRBV7-8 to TRBJ1-3; D may be TRBD1 (5 bases). Trimming shortened V by 0 bases and J by 0 bases, and 12 bases separated the two germline ends. Germline loops: CDR1 SGHVS, CDR2 FQNEAQ. The CDR3 runs 17 residues. The CDR3 nucleotides read TGTGCCAGCAGCTTAGCGTTCCCGGGGCTCTCTGGAAACACCATATATTTT. It encodes CASSLAFPGLSGNTIYF.

The chain employs TRBV7-2 and TRBJ2-5; no clear D. V was trimmed by 0 bases and J by 4 bases, leaving 3 bases between them. The CDR3 has 12 residues. Germline V lookup: CDR1 SGHTA, CDR2 FQGNSA. CDR3 sequence: CASSLAPETQYF. For the CDR3, the DNA is TGTGCCAGCAGCTTAGCCCCAGAGACCCAGTACTTC.

The chain is built from TRBV5-5 and TRBJ1-5, with D unresolved. The CDR3 contains 16 residues. The germline V and J ends were trimmed by 4 bases and 2 bases, with 16 bases remaining between them. Germline V lookup: CDR1 SGHKS, CDR2 YYEKEE (reference sequence). The CDR3 reads CASSPTPTMGNQPQHF. CDR3 nucleotides: TGTGCCAGCAGCCCAACCCCGACCATGGGCAATCAGCCCCAGCATTTT.

This chain links TRBV2 with TRBJ1-4, with a tentative D call TRBD1 (6 bases). Per the germline V gene, CDR1 is SNHLY and CDR2 is FYNNEI. The V gene lost 6 bases and the J gene lost 8 bases, with 19 bases spanning the gap. This CDR3 spans 15 amino acids. This CDR3 reads CASRGTDSRSEKLFF. Here the CDR3 DNA reads TGTGCCAGCAGGGGAACGGACAGCCGTTCGGAAAAACTGTTTTTT.

V and J are TRBV19 and TRBJ1-1; maybe TRBD1 (6 bases). Trimming removed 6 bases at V and 4 bases at J, with 18 bases between. Germline lookup yields CDR1 LNHDA and CDR2 SQIVND (reference sequence). This CDR3 comprises 15 residues. CDR3 in DNA: TGTGCCAGTAGGGACAGCAATATTCGAGGCACTGAAGCTTTCTTT. Translating gives CASRDSNIRGTEAFF.

CDR3: CASSSTGLETQYF. Written as DNA, the CDR3 is TGTGCCAGCAGCTCGACAGGGTTGGAGACCCAGTACTTC. V and J are TRBV7-9 and TRBJ2-5, with 7 bases aligning to TRBD1. Germline V lookup: CDR1 SEHNR, CDR2 FQNEAQ (reference sequence). Unmatched junction bases numbered 4, after V lost 4 bases and J lost 5 bases. The CDR3 contains 13 residues.